These 11 T cell receptor beta chains were sequenced from one sample in a study of blood T cell repertoires in COVID-19. TCRdb's table, derived via immunoSEQ multiplex PCR, lists solely in-frame clones and lacks some. The sample carries 97,000 or so clones, around 84% recorded once. The sequenced sample was peripheral blood. These receptors were taken from a human donor in a cohort sampled during active COVID-19.

The chain has TRBV5-4 and TRBJ2-1; D might be TRBD2 (6 bases). The V gene's germline CDR1 is SGHNT and CDR2 YYREEE (reference sequence). The CDR3 runs 16 residues. V lost 3 bases to trimming and J lost 3 bases, with 16 bases between them. The CDR3 DNA is TGTGCCAGCAGCTCCTATACGGGCGGGGTCTACAATGAGCAGTTCTTC. It codes for CASSSYTGGVYNEQFF.

As regards this clone: The sample holds other DNA sequences that translate to the same CDR3. The rearrangement uses TRBV7-2 and TRBJ1-1; 8 bases match TRBD1. The CDR3 has 15 residues. Germline V CDR1 and CDR2: SGHTA, FQGNSA. J was trimmed by 0 bases and V by 4 bases; bases with no gene match: 4. The CDR3 DNA reads TGTGCCAGCAGCTCACAGGGGGGAATGAACACTGAAGCTTTCTTT. Residues: CASSSQGGMNTEAFF.

The chain links TRBV7-3 to TRBJ1-1, with unresolved D. The germline V gene encodes CDR1 SGHTA and CDR2 FQGTGA. Trimming stripped 0 bases from V and 3 bases from J, with 11 bases between. The CDR3 loop spans 15 amino acids. Here the CDR3 DNA reads TGTGCCAGCAGCTTAACGCCGAACAGAGACACTGAAGCTTTCTTT. Protein: CASSLTPNRDTEAFF.

The genes are TRBV4-1 and TRBJ2-1; 14 bases are shared with TRBD2. This CDR3 has 17 amino acids. Per germline, CDR1 MGHRA and CDR2 YSYEKL. Trimming cost V 3 bases and J 0 bases; bases outside gene matches: 1. The CDR3 nucleotides are TGCGCCAGCAGCCAGGGGACTAGCGGGGGCTCCTACAATGAGCAGTTCTTC. It yields the protein CASSQGTSGGSYNEQFF.

The chain uses TRBV18 and TRBJ2-1, with 9 bases aligning to TRBD1. V trimming: 3 bases; J trimming: 10 bases; junction bases outside the gene matches: 7. This CDR3 has 14 amino acids. CDR1 is KGHSH, CDR2 LQKENI, per germline. CDR3 nucleotides: TGTGCCAGCTCACCGGTGGACAGGGGCCTCGAGCAGTTCTTC. Translating gives CASSPVDRGLEQFF.

V gene TRBV24-1 combines with J gene TRBJ2-1, with 9 bases aligning to TRBD2. CDR3 length: 16 amino acids. Trimming removed 3 bases from V and 3 bases from J; junction bases left unmatched: 5. Germline V gene data show CDR1 as KGHDR and CDR2 as SFDVKD. The CDR3 loop reads CATSDVGTSFYNEQFF. For the CDR3, the DNA is TGTGCCACCAGTGATGTCGGGACTAGCTTCTACAATGAGCAGTTCTTC.

J is TRBJ1-4 and V is TRBV7-3; a weak D match, TRBD1 (5 bases). CDR3 length equals 13 residues. In germline, CDR1 is SGHTA, CDR2 FQGTGA. The ends were cut back, 5 bases at V and 8 bases at J, with 12 bases in the middle. This chain's CDR3 is CASSLGPTEKLFF. CDR3 nucleotide sequence: TGTGCCAGCAGCCTGGGGCCGACGGAAAAACTGTTTTTT. Variable domain in full (rest from reference TRBV7-3 and TRBJ1-4): GAGVSQTPSNKVTEKGKYVELRCDPISGHTALYWYRQSLGQGPEFLIYFQGTGAADDSGLPNDRFFAVRPEGSVSTLKIQRTERGDSAVYLCASSLGPTEKLFFGSGTQLSVL.

This chain connects TRBV30 to TRBJ1-1; D possibly corresponds to TRBD1 (6 bases). This CDR3 region has 13 residues. The germline V gene has CDR1 GTSNPN and CDR2 SVGIG (reference sequence). V was trimmed by 3 bases and J by 1 base, leaving 9 bases between them. The DNA for the CDR3 is TGTGCCTGGAGGGGACATCCGAACACTGAAGCTTTCTTT. This sequence encodes CAWRGHPNTEAFF.

The chain has TRBV9 and TRBJ1-1; the D gene is possibly TRBD1 (5 bases). The CDR3 has 13 amino acids. CDR1 SGDLS and CDR2 YYNGEE come from the germline V gene. The V end lost 5 bases, the J end lost 1 base, and 9 bases lay between the germline ends. The CDR3 loop is CASRLRENTEAFF. The CDR3 coding sequence is TGTGCCAGCAGGCTCAGGGAGAACACTGAAGCTTTCTTT.

This sequence joins TRBV5-4 and TRBJ2-1, with TRBD2 identical over 13 bases. This CDR3 spans 15 amino acids. Germline lookup yields CDR1 SGHNT and CDR2 YYREEE (reference sequence). V lost 2 bases, J lost 6 bases, and 2 bases stayed unmatched. The CDR3 here is CASSLLAGGINEQFF. DNA for the CDR3: TGTGCCAGCAGCTTACTAGCGGGGGGGATCAATGAGCAGTTCTTC.

V gene TRBV5-4 combines with J gene TRBJ2-3; 8 bases line up with TRBD2. After removal of 4 bases from V and 3 bases from J, the junction contained 10 bases not matched to a gene. CDR3 length: 16 amino acids. Germline CDR1 SGHNT, CDR2 YYREEE (reference sequence). The CDR3 sequence is CASSLLGGGLTDTQYF. CDR3 coding DNA: TGTGCCAGCAGCCTCTTAGGCGGGGGGCTTACAGATACGCAGTATTTT.